These 10 T cell receptor beta chains share one sample of origin, sequenced in a study of blood T cells in healthy people across ages. The second PCR ran roughly 6 to 11 cycles with a sample-barcoded 5' primer and J-beta primers. In TCRdb, the 5' RACE reads were re-called with MiXCR into one record per CDR3 protein. The sample lists about a million distinct CDR3 sequences, 30% to 40% occurring once. Sequencing was carried out using blood. These TCRs come from a man in his late teens or twenties in good health.

This clonotype has more than one count but fewer than ten. This sequence joins TRBV20-1 and TRBJ2-7; TRBD1 is a possible D gene (6 bases). Trimming removed 1 base at V and 7 bases at J, with 26 bases between. Germline V CDR1 and CDR2: DFQATT, SNEGSKA (reference sequence). This CDR3 is 17 amino acids long. In DNA form, the CDR3 reads TGCAGTGCTAGAGCGCCCTGGGGACACCCGCTATACAATGAGCAGTACTTC. Amino acid sequence: CSARAPWGHPLYNEQYF.

In regard to this clonotype: This clone may be a read error of a much larger clone one base away. The rearrangement joins TRBV20-1 to TRBJ2-1, with TRBD2 matching over 13 bases. Germline CDR1 DFQATT, CDR2 SNEGSKA (reference sequence). The CDR3 runs 14 residues. The CDR3 sequence: CSVRGLAGDNEQFF. The CDR3 nucleotides read TGCAGTGTTAGAGGACTAGCGGGGGACAATGAGCAGTTCTTC.

This chain links TRBV4-2 with TRBJ2-1, with 11 bases matching TRBD2. CDR3 size: 17 residues. The J segment lost 10 bases and the V segment lost 1 base, leaving 12 bases of the junction unmatched. Germline loops: CDR1 LGHNA, CDR2 YNFKEQ. In DNA form, the CDR3 reads TGTGCCAGCAGCCAAGGTCTAGCGGGGGGACAACCCTACGAGCAGTTCTTC. It specifies CASSQGLAGGQPYEQFF.

The chain employs TRBV29-1 and TRBJ2-1, with a possible D match to TRBD2 (5 bases). The CDR3 consists of 15 residues. The ends were cut back, 3 bases at V and 7 bases at J, with 19 bases in the middle. Germline CDR1 reads SQVTM; CDR2 reads ANQGSEA. The CDR3 DNA follows: TGCAGCGTTGACCCCGGCGAACGGTGGGAGAATGAGCAGTTCTTC. Its protein product is CSVDPGERWENEQFF.

In the case of this clonotype: An end of the junction does not agree with germline; a read error may underlie this. V usage is TRBV4-1 and J usage is TRBJ1-2; no definite D call. Germline lookup yields CDR1 MGHRA and CDR2 YSYEKL. CDR3 length: 13 amino acids. The CDR3 DNA reads TGCCCCAGCAGCCAAGATCTTGGCTCTGGCTACACCTTC. It encodes CPSSQDLGSGYTF.

This clonotype was found a few times. The rearrangement uses TRBV27 and TRBJ1-1, with unresolved D. Germline CDR1 and CDR2: MNHEY and SMNVEV (reference sequence). The V end was cut by 5 bases, the J end by 8 bases, with 12 bases between. The CDR3 covers 12 residues. The CDR3: CASSLTVGEAFF. The CDR3 DNA follows: TGTGCCAGCAGTCTCACAGTGGGGGAAGCTTTCTTT.

As concerns this clonotype: A junction end diverges from the germline sequence, so it may reflect a read error. The chain couples TRBV12-3 or TRBV12-4 to TRBJ1-2; D is unclear. The CDR3 totals 16 residues. The CDR3 is CASQPGPGVANHGYTF. The CDR3 DNA reads TGTGCCAGCCAACCCGGGCCCGGTGTCGCTAACCATGGCTACACCTTC.

V usage is TRBV12-5 and J usage is TRBJ2-1, with 7 bases identical to TRBD2. The germline V gene encodes CDR1 LGHNT and CDR2 FRNRAP. This CDR3 is 17 amino acids long. V shed 4 bases and J 10 bases; nucleotides not matched to a gene: 19. Here the CDR3 reads CASGSPEGTSALSEQFF. Here the CDR3 DNA reads TGTGCTAGTGGTTCCCCAGAGGGAACTAGCGCCCTATCCGAGCAGTTCTTC.

The table lists this clonotype with a few counts. The CDR3 DNA reads TGTGCCAGCAGCGATGACAGGGTGCGGAGAGAAAAACTGTTTTTT. Encoded protein: CASSDDRVRREKLFF. This chain uses TRBV5-6 with TRBJ1-4, with 7 bases that match TRBD1. With V trimmed by 4 bases and J by 8 bases, 11 bases remained unmatched. The CDR3 runs to 15 residues. Germline-derived CDR1 and CDR2 are SGHDT and YYEEEE.

The rearrangement uses TRBV6-5 and TRBJ2-1, with D possibly matching TRBD1 (5 bases). The DNA end lines up better with TRBJ2-7; the J call may be wrong. The CDR3 runs to 13 residues. Germline V gives CDR1 MNHEY, CDR2 SVGAGI. The chain's CDR3 is CASRADTYNEQYF. CDR3 sequence (DNA): TGTGCCAGCAGGGCGGACACCTACAATGAGCAGTACTTC.